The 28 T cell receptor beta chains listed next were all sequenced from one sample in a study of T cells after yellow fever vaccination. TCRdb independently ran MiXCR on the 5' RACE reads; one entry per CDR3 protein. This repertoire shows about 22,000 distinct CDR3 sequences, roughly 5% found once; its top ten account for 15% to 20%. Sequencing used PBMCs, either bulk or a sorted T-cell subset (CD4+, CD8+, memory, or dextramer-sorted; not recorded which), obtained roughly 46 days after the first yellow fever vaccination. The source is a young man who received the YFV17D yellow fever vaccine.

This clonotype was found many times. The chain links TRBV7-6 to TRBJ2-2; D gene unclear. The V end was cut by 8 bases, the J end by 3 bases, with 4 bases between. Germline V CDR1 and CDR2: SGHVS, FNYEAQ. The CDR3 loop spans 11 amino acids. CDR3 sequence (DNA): TGTGCCAGCTGGGACACCGGGGAGCTGTTTTTT. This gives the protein CASWDTGELFF.

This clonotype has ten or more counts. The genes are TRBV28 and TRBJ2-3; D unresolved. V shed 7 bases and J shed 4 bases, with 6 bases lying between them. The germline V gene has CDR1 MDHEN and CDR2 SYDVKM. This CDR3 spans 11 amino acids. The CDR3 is CASTRSDTQYF. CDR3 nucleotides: TGTGCCAGCACGCGTTCAGATACGCAGTATTTT.

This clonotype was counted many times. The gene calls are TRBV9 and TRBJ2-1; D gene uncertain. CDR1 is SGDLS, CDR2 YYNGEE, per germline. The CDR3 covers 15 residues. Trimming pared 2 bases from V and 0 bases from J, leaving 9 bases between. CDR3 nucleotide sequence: TGTGCCAGCAGCGTTCAAGCGAGCTCCTACAATGAGCAGTTCTTC. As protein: CASSVQASSYNEQFF.

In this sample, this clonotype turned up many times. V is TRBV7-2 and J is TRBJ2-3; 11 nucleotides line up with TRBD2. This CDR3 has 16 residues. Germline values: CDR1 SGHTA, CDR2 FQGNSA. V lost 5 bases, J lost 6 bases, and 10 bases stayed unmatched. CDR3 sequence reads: CASSPNSGGAWDTQYF. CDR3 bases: TGTGCCAGCAGCCCCAATAGCGGGGGGGCATGGGATACGCAGTATTTT.

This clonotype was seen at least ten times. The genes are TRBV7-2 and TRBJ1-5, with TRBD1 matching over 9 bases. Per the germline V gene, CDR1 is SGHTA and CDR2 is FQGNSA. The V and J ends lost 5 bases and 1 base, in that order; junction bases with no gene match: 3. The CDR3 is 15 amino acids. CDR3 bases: TGTGCCAGCAGCCGTGACAGGGGGAGCAATCAGCCCCAGCATTTT. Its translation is CASSRDRGSNQPQHF.

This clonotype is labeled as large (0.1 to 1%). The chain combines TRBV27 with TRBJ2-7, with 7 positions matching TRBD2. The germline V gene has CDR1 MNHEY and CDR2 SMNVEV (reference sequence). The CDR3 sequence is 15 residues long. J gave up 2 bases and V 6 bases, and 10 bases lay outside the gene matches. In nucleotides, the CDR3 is TGTGCCAGCAGCCAATGGGGGGGTACGCCCTACGAGCAGTACTTC. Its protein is CASSQWGGTPYEQYF.

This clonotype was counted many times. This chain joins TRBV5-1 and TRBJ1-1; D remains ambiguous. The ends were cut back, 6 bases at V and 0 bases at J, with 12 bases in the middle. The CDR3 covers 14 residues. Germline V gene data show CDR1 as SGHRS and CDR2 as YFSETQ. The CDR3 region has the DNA TGCGCCAGCATACCTGGGCCAATGAACACTGAAGCTTTCTTT. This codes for CASIPGPMNTEAFF. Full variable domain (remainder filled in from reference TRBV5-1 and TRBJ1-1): KAGVTQTPRYLIKTRGQQVTLSCSPISGHRSVSWYQQTPGQGLQFLFEYFSETQRNKGNFPGRFSGRQFSNSRSEMNVSTLELGDSALYLCASIPGPMNTEAFFGQGTRLTVV.

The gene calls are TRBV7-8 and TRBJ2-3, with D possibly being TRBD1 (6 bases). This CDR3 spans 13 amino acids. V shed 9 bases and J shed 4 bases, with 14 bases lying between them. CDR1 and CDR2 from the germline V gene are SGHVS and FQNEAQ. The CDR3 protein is CASSVKGADTQYF. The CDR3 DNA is TGTGCCAGTAGCGTCAAGGGGGCAGATACGCAGTATTTT.

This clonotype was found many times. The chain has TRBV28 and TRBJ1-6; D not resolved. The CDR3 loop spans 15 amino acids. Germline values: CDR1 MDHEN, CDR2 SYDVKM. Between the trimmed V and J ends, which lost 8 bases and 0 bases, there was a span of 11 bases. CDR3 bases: TGTGCCAGCGTGGTAGGCAGCTCCTATAATTCACCCCTCCACTTT. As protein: CASVVGSSYNSPLHF.

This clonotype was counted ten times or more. The CDR3 sequence: CASSIRPRSGDTQYF. In DNA, the CDR3 is TGTGCCAGTAGTATACGTCCACGGAGCGGAGATACGCAGTATTTT. The chain links TRBV19 to TRBJ2-3; D may be TRBD2 (5 bases). The V end lost 2 bases, the J end lost 5 bases, and 14 bases lay between the germline ends. The CDR3 spans 15 residues. CDR1 is LNHDA and CDR2 is SQIVND in the germline V gene (reference sequence).

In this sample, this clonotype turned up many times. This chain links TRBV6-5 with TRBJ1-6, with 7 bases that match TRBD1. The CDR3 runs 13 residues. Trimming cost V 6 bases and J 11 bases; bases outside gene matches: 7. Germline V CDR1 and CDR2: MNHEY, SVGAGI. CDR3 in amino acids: CASRLQGIAPLHF. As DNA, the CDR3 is TGTGCCAGCAGACTACAGGGGATTGCACCCCTCCACTTT.

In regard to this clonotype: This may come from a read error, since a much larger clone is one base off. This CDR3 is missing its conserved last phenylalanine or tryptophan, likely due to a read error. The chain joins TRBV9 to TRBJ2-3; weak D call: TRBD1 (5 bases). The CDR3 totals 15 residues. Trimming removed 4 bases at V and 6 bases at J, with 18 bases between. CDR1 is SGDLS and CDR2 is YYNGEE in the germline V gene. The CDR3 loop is CASSPREGVGDTQYY. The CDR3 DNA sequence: TGTGCCAGCAGCCCCCGCGAAGGGGTGGGGGATACGCAGTATTAT.

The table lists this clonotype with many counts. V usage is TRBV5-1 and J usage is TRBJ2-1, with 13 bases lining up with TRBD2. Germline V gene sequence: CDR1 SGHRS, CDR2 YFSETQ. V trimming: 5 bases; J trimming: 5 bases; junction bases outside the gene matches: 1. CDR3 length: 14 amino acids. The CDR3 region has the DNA TGCGCCAGCAGACTAGCGGGGGGGAACAATGAGCAGTTCTTC. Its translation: CASRLAGGNNEQFF.

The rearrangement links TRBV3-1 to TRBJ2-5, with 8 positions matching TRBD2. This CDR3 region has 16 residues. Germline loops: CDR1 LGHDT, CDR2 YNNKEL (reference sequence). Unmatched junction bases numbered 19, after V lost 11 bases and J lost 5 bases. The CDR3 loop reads CASFGTRSSLGETQYF. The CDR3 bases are TGTGCCTCCTTCGGGACTAGGAGCTCCTTGGGGGAGACCCAGTACTTC.

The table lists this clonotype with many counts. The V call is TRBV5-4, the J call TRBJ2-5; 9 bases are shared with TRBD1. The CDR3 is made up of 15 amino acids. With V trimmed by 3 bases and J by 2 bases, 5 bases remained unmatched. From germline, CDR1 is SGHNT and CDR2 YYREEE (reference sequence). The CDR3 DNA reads TGTGCCAGCAGCTCCGGACAGGGGCCGCAAGAGACCCAGTACTTC. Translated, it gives CASSSGQGPQETQYF.

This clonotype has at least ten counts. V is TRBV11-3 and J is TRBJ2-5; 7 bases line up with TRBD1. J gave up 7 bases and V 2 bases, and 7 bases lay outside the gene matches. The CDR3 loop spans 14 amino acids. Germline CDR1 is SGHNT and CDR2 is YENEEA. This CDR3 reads CASSLQTGFGTQYF. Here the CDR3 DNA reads TGTGCCAGCAGCTTACAGACAGGGTTCGGGACCCAGTACTTC.

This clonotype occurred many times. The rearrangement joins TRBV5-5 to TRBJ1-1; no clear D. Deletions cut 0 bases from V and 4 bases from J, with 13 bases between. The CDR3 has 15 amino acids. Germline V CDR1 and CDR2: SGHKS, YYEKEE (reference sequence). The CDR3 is CASSLASGSGTEAFF. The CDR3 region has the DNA TGTGCCAGCAGCTTGGCCTCTGGGTCGGGCACTGAAGCTTTCTTT.

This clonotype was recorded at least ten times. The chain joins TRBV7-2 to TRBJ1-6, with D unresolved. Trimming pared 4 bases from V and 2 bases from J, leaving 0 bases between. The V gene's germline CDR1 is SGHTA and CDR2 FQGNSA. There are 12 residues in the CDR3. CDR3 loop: CASSSYNSPLHF. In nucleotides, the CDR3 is TGTGCCAGCAGCTCCTATAATTCACCCCTCCACTTT.

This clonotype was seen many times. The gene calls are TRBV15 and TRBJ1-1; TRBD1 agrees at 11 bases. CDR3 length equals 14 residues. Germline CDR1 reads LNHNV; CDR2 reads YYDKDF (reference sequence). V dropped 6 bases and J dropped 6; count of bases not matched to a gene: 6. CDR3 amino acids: CATSRTGGGSEAFF. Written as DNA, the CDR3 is TGTGCCACCAGTCGGACAGGGGGCGGGTCTGAAGCTTTCTTT.

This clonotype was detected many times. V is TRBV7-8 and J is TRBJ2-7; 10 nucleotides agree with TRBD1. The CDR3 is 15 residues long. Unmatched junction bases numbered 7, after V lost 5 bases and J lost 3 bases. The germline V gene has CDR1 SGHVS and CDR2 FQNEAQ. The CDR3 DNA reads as TGTGCCAGCAGCCCCCGGACAGGGGGAGGCTACGAGCAGTACGTC. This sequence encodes CASSPRTGGGYEQYV.

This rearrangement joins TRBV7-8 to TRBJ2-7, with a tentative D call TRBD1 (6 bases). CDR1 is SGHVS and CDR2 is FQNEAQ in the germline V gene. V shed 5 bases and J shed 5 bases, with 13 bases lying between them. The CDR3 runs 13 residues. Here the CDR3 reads CASSVDRSNEQYV. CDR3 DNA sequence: TGTGCCAGCAGCGTCGACAGGTCAAACGAGCAGTACGTC.

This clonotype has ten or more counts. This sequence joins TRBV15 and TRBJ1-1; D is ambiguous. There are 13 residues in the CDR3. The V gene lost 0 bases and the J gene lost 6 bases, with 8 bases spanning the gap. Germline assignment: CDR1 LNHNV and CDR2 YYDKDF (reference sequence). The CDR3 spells CATSREAGPEAFF. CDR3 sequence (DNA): TGTGCCACCAGCAGAGAAGCGGGCCCTGAAGCTTTCTTT. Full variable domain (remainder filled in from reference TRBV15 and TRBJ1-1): DAMVIQNPRYQVTQFGKPVTLSCSQTLNHNVMYWYQQKSSQAPKLLFHYYDKDFNNEADTPDNFQSRRPNTSFCFLDIRSPGLGDTAMYLCATSREAGPEAFFGQGTRLTVV.

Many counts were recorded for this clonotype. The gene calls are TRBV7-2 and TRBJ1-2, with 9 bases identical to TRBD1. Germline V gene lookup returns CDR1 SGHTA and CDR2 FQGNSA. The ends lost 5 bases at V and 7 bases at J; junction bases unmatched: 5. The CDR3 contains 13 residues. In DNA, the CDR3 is TGTGCCAGCAGCCTCCGGGACAGGGCTGGCTACACCTTC. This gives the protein CASSLRDRAGYTF.

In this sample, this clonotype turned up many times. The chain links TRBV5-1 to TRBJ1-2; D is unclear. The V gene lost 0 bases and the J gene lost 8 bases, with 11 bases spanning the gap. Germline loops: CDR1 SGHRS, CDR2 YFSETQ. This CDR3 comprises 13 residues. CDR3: CASSLAPLGGYTF. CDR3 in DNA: TGCGCCAGCAGCTTGGCCCCCCTTGGGGGCTACACCTTC.

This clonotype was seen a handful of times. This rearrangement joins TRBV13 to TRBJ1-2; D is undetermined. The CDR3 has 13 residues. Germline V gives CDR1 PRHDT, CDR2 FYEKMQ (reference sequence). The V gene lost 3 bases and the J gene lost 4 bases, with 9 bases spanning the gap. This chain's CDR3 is CASSLDVLYGYTF. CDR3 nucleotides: TGTGCCAGCAGCTTGGACGTTCTCTATGGCTACACCTTC.

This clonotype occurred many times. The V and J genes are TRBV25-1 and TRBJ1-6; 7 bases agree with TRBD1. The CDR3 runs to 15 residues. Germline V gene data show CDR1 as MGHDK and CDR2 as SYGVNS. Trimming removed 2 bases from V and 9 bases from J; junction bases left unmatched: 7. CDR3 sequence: CASSEAGQPSSPLHF. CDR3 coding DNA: TGTGCCAGCAGTGAAGCGGGACAGCCAAGTTCACCCCTCCACTTT.

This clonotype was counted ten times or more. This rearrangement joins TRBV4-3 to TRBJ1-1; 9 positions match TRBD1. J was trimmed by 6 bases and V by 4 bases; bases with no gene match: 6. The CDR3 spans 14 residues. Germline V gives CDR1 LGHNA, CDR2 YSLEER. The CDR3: CASSPDRGKPEAFF. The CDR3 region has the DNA TGCGCCAGCAGCCCGGACAGGGGAAAACCTGAAGCTTTCTTT.

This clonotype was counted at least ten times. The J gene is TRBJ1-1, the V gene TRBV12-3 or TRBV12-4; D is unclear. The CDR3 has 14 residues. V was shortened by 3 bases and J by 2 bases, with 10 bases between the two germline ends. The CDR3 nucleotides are TGTGCCAGCAGTTTCCCGGGGAGCAACACTGAAGCTTTCTTT. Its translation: CASSFPGSNTEAFF.